These 32 T cell receptor beta chains came from one sample sequenced in a study of CD8+ T cells in alopecia areata. Extraction and reverse transcription of RNA yielded cDNA as the sequencing template. The protocol was immunoSEQ multiplex PCR, while the TCRdb copy is restricted to in-frame clones and leaves out a portion. Found here are a few hundred thousand clones, 35% to 40% of them singletons; the top ten hold about 0.48%. The sample's treatment: oral pan-JAK inhibitor, 5-10 mg twice daily. The material sequenced was CD4+ T cells sorted from blood, taken at roughly week 30, from a patient treated with tofacitinib. These receptors all stem from a human donor with alopecia areata.

This clone was counted once. The chain links TRBV6-1 to TRBJ1-2; maybe TRBD1 (6 bases). V was shortened by 6 bases and J by 8 bases, with 16 bases between the two germline ends. CDR1 and CDR2 (germline): MNHNS, SASEGT. CDR3 length: 13 residues. CDR3 nucleotides: TGTGCCAGCAGATATCCAGGGGTCGGCGGCTACACCTTC. This sequence encodes CASRYPGVGGYTF.

This clone has only a few counts. The V gene is TRBV6-1, the J gene TRBJ2-2; TRBD1 matches 7 bases. CDR3 length: 15 amino acids. Germline CDR1 reads MNHNS; CDR2 reads SASEGT. Unmatched junction bases numbered 8, after V lost 6 bases and J lost 4 bases. The CDR3 protein is CASSDRDEVTGELFF. The DNA for the CDR3 is TGTGCCAGCAGCGACAGGGATGAGGTCACCGGGGAGCTGTTTTTT.

The V and J genes are TRBV19 and TRBJ2-1, with 8 nucleotides matching TRBD2. CDR3 length equals 19 residues. Unmatched junction bases numbered 19, after V lost 2 bases and J lost 7 bases. Germline CDR1 LNHDA, CDR2 SQIVND (reference sequence). CDR3 protein: CASSISGNRAASGLNEQFF. CDR3 in DNA: TGTGCCAGTAGTATAAGCGGGAACAGGGCGGCTAGCGGGTTGAATGAGCAGTTCTTC.

This clone occurred once. The chain carries TRBV7-9 and TRBJ2-6; D ambiguous. The V end was cut by 5 bases, the J end by 6 bases, with 11 bases between. The CDR3 length is 14 residues. Germline V CDR1 and CDR2: SEHNR, FQNEAQ (reference sequence). CDR3 loop: CASSEQAAANVLTF. The CDR3 nucleotides are TGTGCCAGCAGCGAGCAGGCTGCGGCCAACGTCCTGACTTTC.

The chain combines TRBV9 with TRBJ2-2; D is uncertain. Looked up from germline, CDR1 is SGDLS and CDR2 is YYNGEE. The length of the CDR3 is 16 residues. The germline V and J ends were trimmed by 2 bases and 0 bases, with 11 bases remaining between them. CDR3 sequence: CASSVETVPNTGELFF. In DNA, the CDR3 is TGTGCCAGCAGCGTCGAGACGGTCCCGAACACCGGGGAGCTGTTTTTT.

This clone has a handful of counts. The chain combines TRBV19 with TRBJ1-1, with D unresolved. The V end was cut by 8 bases, the J end by 1 base, with 17 bases between. Germline V gene sequence: CDR1 LNHDA, CDR2 SQIVND (reference sequence). CDR3 size: 15 residues. The CDR3 is CASPPRGSPNTEAFF. The CDR3 nucleotides are TGTGCCAGTCCCCCACGCGGAAGCCCGAACACTGAAGCTTTCTTT.

This clone came up once. The chain is built from TRBV30 and TRBJ2-1; 11 bases agree with TRBD2. Germline assignment: CDR1 GTSNPN and CDR2 SVGIG (reference sequence). The CDR3 runs to 14 residues. V lost 4 bases and J lost 7; bases outside the gene matches: 6. CDR3 DNA: TGTGCCTGGAAGGGACTAGCGGACAAGAATGAGCAGTTCTTC. Translation gives CAWKGLADKNEQFF.

A few counts support this clone. The chain joins TRBV7-9 to TRBJ2-3; 7 bases agree with TRBD1. The length of the CDR3 is 15 residues. The germline CDR1 and CDR2 sequences are SEHNR and FQNEAQ (reference sequence). With 4 bases clipped from V and 6 bases from J, the junction kept 10 bases outside the gene matches. The CDR3 here is CASSSRQGQRDTQYF. DNA of the CDR3: TGTGCCAGCAGCTCGAGACAGGGACAAAGGGATACGCAGTATTTT.

The V and J genes are TRBV2 and TRBJ2-1, with 9 bases matching TRBD2. CDR3 length: 15 amino acids. Germline V gene sequence: CDR1 SNHLY, CDR2 FYNNEI. V gave up 3 bases and J gave up 8 bases; unmatched junction bases: 8. CDR3 residues: CASSDLVRGGHEQFF. The CDR3 DNA is TGTGCCAGCAGTGATTTAGTGCGGGGGGGCCATGAGCAGTTCTTC.

The V gene is TRBV6-6, the J gene TRBJ1-5; D unclear. V gave up 2 bases and J gave up 6 bases, with 8 bases separating them. The CDR3 has 13 residues. The germline gives CDR1 MNHNY, CDR2 SVGAGI (reference sequence). CDR3 in DNA: TGTGCCAGCAGTTACGAGGGTAGTCAGCCCCAGCATTTT. Its translation is CASSYEGSQPQHF.

This clone occurred many times. The chain links TRBV7-2 to TRBJ2-5; D call uncertain. V was clipped by 1 base and J by 6 bases, with 15 bases between them. Germline lookup yields CDR1 SGHTA and CDR2 FQGNSA. The CDR3 runs to 15 residues. CDR3 amino acids: CASSLDAAQLQTQYF. Here the CDR3 DNA reads TGTGCCAGCAGCTTAGACGCCGCCCAGCTGCAGACCCAGTACTTC.

V is TRBV25-1 and J is TRBJ1-5; the D gene is possibly TRBD1 (5 bases). The CDR3 is 14 amino acids. V was cut by 4 bases and J by 2 bases, with 9 bases left in between. Germline CDR1 reads MGHDK; CDR2 reads SYGVNS. DNA of the CDR3: TGTGCCAGCAGTGCGTTGGGGCGCAATCAGCCCCAGCATTTT. It is translated as CASSALGRNQPQHF.

J is TRBJ2-3 and V is TRBV5-1, with no clear D. The CDR3 runs to 13 residues. Trimming shortened V by 2 bases and J by 0 bases, and 4 bases separated the two germline ends. CDR1 is SGHRS, CDR2 YFSETQ, per germline. The CDR3 here is CASSLTSTDTQYF. The DNA of the CDR3 is TGCGCCAGCAGCTTAACTAGCACAGATACGCAGTATTTT.

The chain is built from TRBV6-1 and TRBJ2-1; 8 positions match TRBD2. After removal of 8 bases from V and 3 bases from J, the junction contained 6 bases not matched to a gene. CDR1 is MNHNS and CDR2 is SASEGT in the germline V gene. This CDR3 region has 14 residues. CDR3 sequence (DNA): TGTGCCAGCCTCCCGGGAGGGCTCTACAATGAGCAGTTCTTC. Translation: CASLPGGLYNEQFF.

This clone has only a few counts. The chain uses TRBV2 and TRBJ2-3; 8 bases agree with TRBD1. Losses at the gene ends were 6 bases for V and 6 bases for J; bases not matched to a gene: 5. This CDR3 region has 13 residues. Germline assignment: CDR1 SNHLY and CDR2 FYNNEI. In DNA form, the CDR3 reads TGTGCCAGCAGACCTACAGGGGGGGATACGCAGTATTTT. Amino acid sequence: CASRPTGGDTQYF. Full variable domain (rest looked up from reference TRBV2 and TRBJ2-3): EPEVTQTPSHQVTQMGQEVILRCVPISNHLYFYWYRQILGQKVEFLVSFYNNEISEKSEIFDDQFSVERPDGSNFTLKIRSTKLEDSAMYFCASRPTGGDTQYFGPGTRLTVL.

This clone has ten or more counts. This chain uses TRBV4-1 with TRBJ1-1; D is uncertain. V shed 6 bases and J shed 1 base, with 9 bases lying between them. The CDR3 loop spans 13 amino acids. The germline gives CDR1 MGHRA, CDR2 YSYEKL. This chain's CDR3 is CASRALGNTEAFF. CDR3 bases: TGCGCCAGCAGGGCATTAGGGAACACTGAAGCTTTCTTT.

The chain recombines TRBV30 with TRBJ1-2; D possibly corresponds to TRBD1 (5 bases). Germline V CDR1 and CDR2: GTSNPN, SVGIG (reference sequence). Trimming cost V 0 bases and J 7 bases, with 12 bases left between them. The length of the CDR3 is 13 residues. The CDR3 spells CAWSVLRGRGYTF. CDR3 bases: TGTGCCTGGAGTGTACTAAGGGGACGTGGCTACACCTTC.

In its sample, this clone was seen once. The V gene is TRBV6-5, the J gene TRBJ1-1, with D unclear. Germline V gives CDR1 MNHEY, CDR2 SVGAGI. The V gene lost 6 bases and the J gene lost 6 bases, with 11 bases spanning the gap. The CDR3 loop spans 12 amino acids. DNA for the CDR3: TGTGCCAGCAGCAAGACGGGGTCTGAAGCTTTCTTT. It translates to CASSKTGSEAFF.

This clone was seen repeatedly, ten times or more. The rearrangement links TRBV7-2 to TRBJ1-4; a weak D match, TRBD1 (6 bases). The germline V gene has CDR1 SGHTA and CDR2 FQGNSA. The CDR3 sequence is 15 residues long. Trimming cost V 2 bases and J 7 bases, with 14 bases left between them. The CDR3 loop reads CASSLSQGGSEKLFF. The CDR3 nucleotides read TGTGCCAGCAGCTTATCACAGGGCGGGAGTGAAAAACTGTTTTTT.

The rearrangement uses TRBV27 and TRBJ1-5; D is possibly TRBD1 (5 bases). V was clipped by 6 bases and J by 6 bases, with 21 bases between them. The CDR3 length is 16 residues. Looked up from germline, CDR1 is MNHEY and CDR2 is SMNVEV (reference sequence). The CDR3 DNA reads TGTGCCAGCAGGGTTCTGGGACGGGATAGCGGTCAGCCCCAGCATTTT. Protein product: CASRVLGRDSGQPQHF.

The rearrangement joins TRBV7-9 to TRBJ2-7; the D call may be TRBD1 or TRBD2 (5 bases each). Trimming shortened V by 5 bases and J by 6 bases, and 20 bases separated the two germline ends. CDR1 SEHNR and CDR2 FQNEAQ come from the germline V gene (reference sequence). The CDR3 loop spans 15 amino acids. CDR3 in amino acids: CASSELPGPVGEQYF. Written as DNA, the CDR3 is TGTGCCAGCAGCGAATTGCCGGGACCGGTGGGCGAGCAGTACTTC.

The rearrangement links TRBV5-1 to TRBJ2-3, with 10 bases aligning to TRBD2. Germline trimming cut 4 bases from V and 1 base from J; bases unmatched to any gene: 6. The CDR3 contains 16 residues. Germline assignment: CDR1 SGHRS and CDR2 YFSETQ. The CDR3, as DNA: TGCGCCAGCAGCCAAACTAGCGGGGTCGGCACAGATACGCAGTATTTT. It translates to CASSQTSGVGTDTQYF.

For the CDR3, the DNA is TGTGCCAGCAGTCGGTGGGACAGATCCGAGCAGTACTTC. It is translated as CASSRWDRSEQYF. V gene TRBV6-5 combines with J gene TRBJ2-7, with 7 bases that match TRBD1. The CDR3 sequence is 13 residues long. The trim removed 5 bases at V and 6 bases at J, leaving 7 bases unmatched. Germline assignment: CDR1 MNHEY and CDR2 SVGAGI.

This clone was counted only a few times. The V gene is TRBV6-6, the J gene TRBJ2-2; D unresolved. The V end lost 2 bases, the J end lost 2 bases, and 6 bases lay between the germline ends. The CDR3 spans 14 residues. Germline CDR1 is MNHNY and CDR2 is SVGAGI (reference sequence). CDR3 nucleotide sequence: TGTGCCAGCAGTTACCCCACTAACACCGGGGAGCTGTTTTTT. Translation gives CASSYPTNTGELFF.

This clone has a handful of counts. V gene TRBV20-1 combines with J gene TRBJ1-2; D is unclear. This CDR3 spans 10 amino acids. Germline CDR1 reads DFQATT; CDR2 reads SNEGSKA (reference sequence). V lost 0 bases and J lost 12, with 8 bases in between. Here the CDR3 DNA reads TGCAGTGCTAGAGACAGCGGCCACACCTTC. It yields the protein CSARDSGHTF.

The genes are TRBV18 and TRBJ2-6; D remains ambiguous. This CDR3 contains 16 residues. With 2 bases removed from V and 0 bases from J, the gap between germline ends came to 8 bases. Germline-derived CDR1 and CDR2 are KGHSH and LQKENI. DNA for the CDR3: TGTGCCAGCTCACCATCTCCGTCCTCTGGGGCCAACGTCCTGACTTTC. As protein: CASSPSPSSGANVLTF.

In its sample, this clone was seen a few times. The chain couples TRBV5-1 to TRBJ2-1; D is unresolved. The CDR3 is 11 residues long. The germline gives CDR1 SGHRS, CDR2 YFSETQ. V lost 2 bases to trimming and J lost 5 bases, with 2 bases between them. The CDR3 region has the DNA TGCGCCAGCAGCTTCCACAATGAGCAGTTCTTC. It encodes CASSFHNEQFF.

CDR3 nucleotides: TGTGCCAGCACCCCAACAGGGTCAGATACGCAGTATTTT. Its protein is CASTPTGSDTQYF. This chain uses TRBV6-5 with TRBJ2-3; a weak D match, TRBD1 (6 bases). The CDR3 contains 13 residues. Per the germline V gene, CDR1 is MNHEY and CDR2 is SVGAGI. V was trimmed by 7 bases and J by 4 bases, leaving 12 bases between them.

This clone was seen a few times. J is TRBJ1-2 and V is TRBV19, with D possibly being TRBD1 (5 bases). The germline V gene encodes CDR1 LNHDA and CDR2 SQIVND (reference sequence). Trimming cost V 3 bases and J 0 bases, with 14 bases left between them. CDR3 length: 16 residues. CDR3 sequence: CASSMGRTRTNYGYTF. The CDR3 bases are TGTGCCAGTAGTATGGGACGGACGAGAACTAACTATGGCTACACCTTC.

The V call is TRBV7-2, the J call TRBJ1-6, with TRBD1 matching 7 bases. Germline V gene sequence: CDR1 SGHTA, CDR2 FQGNSA. J gave up 8 bases and V 6 bases, and 10 bases lay outside the gene matches. The CDR3 is 15 amino acids. CDR3 loop: CASSQGQDFYSPLHF. CDR3 in DNA: TGTGCCAGCAGTCAAGGACAGGATTTTTATTCACCCCTCCACTTT.

V gene TRBV6-1 combines with J gene TRBJ1-5, with 7 bases that match TRBD1. Germline CDR1 MNHNS, CDR2 SASEGT. V trimming: 6 bases; J trimming: 0 bases; junction bases outside the gene matches: 5. The CDR3 is made up of 15 amino acids. The CDR3 is CASRGQTYSNQPQHF. The CDR3 region has the DNA TGTGCCAGCAGGGGACAGACTTATAGCAATCAGCCCCAGCATTTT.

In its sample, this clone was seen many times. The chain couples TRBV7-9 to TRBJ1-1; no firm D call. Germline loops: CDR1 SEHNR, CDR2 FQNEAQ (reference sequence). V lost 3 bases, J lost 5 bases, and 13 bases lay in between. This CDR3 has 14 amino acids. The CDR3 sequence: CASSLGPSWTEAFF. The CDR3 nucleotides read TGTGCCAGCAGCTTGGGCCCCAGTTGGACTGAAGCTTTCTTT.